The subject of this entry is one TCR beta chain. No antigen is known for it. Qualities for individual bases were not recorded, and no much larger clone is one base off. The library was prepared using RT-PCR. Sequencer: NextSeq 550. TCRdb reprocessing: public reads trimmed at Q25 with fastp, clones called with MiXCR, in-frame beta chains kept. Rows merge per CDR3 protein into single entries with the most common DNA and genes. The sample yields about a million distinct CDR3 sequences; roughly 18% were counted once. The leading ten clones occupy roughly 6% of the sample. This entry belongs to a study of patients and donors after allogeneic stem cell transplantation (dated by TCRdb to 2020 to 2021). V loses 8 bases at its end and J loses 6 bases; junction bases beyond the gene matches: 15. CDR1 and CDR2 (DFQATT, SNEGSKA) derive from the germline V gene (reference sequence). The CDR3 spans 15 residues, from the cysteine through the phenylalanine. The only DNA kept is the CDR3, 45 bases in frame from the first base.

Recombination linked TRBV20-1 to TRBJ2-3; 9 central bases correspond to TRBD2. The TCR sequence derives from a human donor who was either an allogeneic HSCT recipient or a stem cell or donor lymphocyte infusion donor (not recorded which). It is not recorded whose cells these are; they may come from a transplant donor. The sample was blood, either unsorted or a sorted T cell fraction (not recorded which). This receptor carries the CDR3 CSMRDAGGDLDTQYF. The nucleotide sequence is given as TGCAGTATGAGGGACGCGGGGGGGGATTTGGATACGCAGTATTTT.